The 18 T cell receptor beta chains below were found in one sample sequenced in a study of CD8 T cells in Susac syndrome. Roughly 0.5 to 1 ug RNA was reverse transcribed with random hexamers. MiXCR was run by TCRdb on the immunoSEQ multiplex PCR reads, yielding one entry per CDR3 protein. Of hundreds of thousands of distinct CDR3 sequences listed, approximately 92% are singletons. Sequences were obtained from CD4+ T cells from PBMCs. The source is a human donor with multiple sclerosis.

The CDR3 region has the DNA TGCAGCGTTTGGGGTGAAAAACTGTTTTTT. Its protein product is CSVWGEKLFF. The chain recombines TRBV29-1 with TRBJ1-4; unclear D gene. Germline V gene sequence: CDR1 SQVTM, CDR2 ANQGSEA. This CDR3 comprises 10 residues. Trimming removed 5 bases from V and 7 bases from J, with 5 bases in between.

The CDR3 sequence: CASPPSVGPFSPLHF. CDR3 sequence (DNA): TGTGCCAGCCCCCCGTCCGTCGGCCCGTTTTCACCCCTCCACTTT. The J gene is TRBJ1-6, the V gene TRBV28; D is ambiguous. V dropped 8 bases and J dropped 9 bases, with 20 bases sitting between them. Germline V gene data show CDR1 as MDHEN and CDR2 as SYDVKM. The CDR3 sequence is 15 residues long. The variable domain in full, completed from reference TRBV28 and TRBJ1-6, reads DVKVTQSSRYLVKRTGEKVFLECVQDMDHENMFWYRQDPGLGLRLIYFSYDVKMKEKGDIPEGYSVSREKKERFSLILESASTNQTSMYLCASPPSVGPFSPLHFGNGTRLTVT.

This sequence joins TRBV10-3 and TRBJ1-3; TRBD1 might be the D (6 bases). Per the germline V gene, CDR1 is ENHRY and CDR2 is SYGVKD. The CDR3 contains 12 residues. Trimming shortened V by 11 bases and J by 1 base, and 9 bases separated the two germline ends. DNA for the CDR3: TGTGCCTCAACAGGGTCTGGAAACACCATATATTTT. Translated, it gives CASTGSGNTIYF.

This clonotype occurred once. The CDR3 region is CSARDRQTQETQYF. The CDR3 region has the DNA TGCAGTGCTAGAGATCGACAGACCCAAGAGACCCAGTACTTC. J is TRBJ2-5 and V is TRBV20-1, with D possibly TRBD1 on 5 matching bases. This CDR3 comprises 14 residues. V was trimmed by 0 bases and J by 1 base, leaving 9 bases between them. Germline V gives CDR1 DFQATT, CDR2 SNEGSKA (reference sequence).

A few counts support this clonotype. The gene calls are TRBV6-5 and TRBJ2-7, with D possibly TRBD1 on 7 matching bases. The CDR3 runs 15 residues. From germline, CDR1 is MNHEY and CDR2 SVGAGI. V lost 2 bases, J lost 0 bases, and 11 bases lay in between. Here the CDR3 DNA reads TGTGCCAGCAGTTACGGAGGGGACAGCTCCTACGAGCAGTACGTC. Translating it yields CASSYGGDSSYEQYV.

This clonotype has just one count. The chain has TRBV20-1 and TRBJ2-2; D uncertain. CDR3 size: 15 residues. Trimming took off 6 bases at V and 0 bases at J, with 14 bases between the two ends. Germline assignment: CDR1 DFQATT and CDR2 SNEGSKA (reference sequence). The CDR3, as DNA: TGCAGTGCGATGCACCCGACAACGAACACCGGGGAGCTGTTTTTT. Translating it yields CSAMHPTTNTGELFF.

V is TRBV4-1 and J is TRBJ2-5, with D perhaps matching TRBD2 (6 bases). The CDR3 totals 16 residues. V was shortened by 3 bases and J by 2 bases, with 16 bases between the two germline ends. CDR1 and CDR2 (germline): MGHRA, YSYEKL. CDR3: CASSQPSGLRQETQYF. CDR3 nucleotides: TGCGCCAGCAGCCAGCCCTCGGGACTCCGTCAAGAGACCCAGTACTTC.

This clonotype was seen a single time. The gene calls are TRBV20-1 and TRBJ1-4; no firm D call. Germline CDR1 reads DFQATT; CDR2 reads SNEGSKA (reference sequence). The CDR3 runs 13 residues. The ends were cut back, 4 bases at V and 5 bases at J, with 11 bases in the middle. Written as DNA, the CDR3 is TGCAGTGCTATCCCCGGGTCGAATGAAAAACTGTTTTTT. Encoded protein: CSAIPGSNEKLFF.

The genes are TRBV18 and TRBJ2-2; 8 positions match TRBD1. The CDR3 runs 16 residues. V trimming: 3 bases; J trimming: 3 bases; junction bases outside the gene matches: 6. Germline CDR1 is KGHSH and CDR2 is LQKENI. The CDR3 DNA is TGTGCCAGCTCACCCCCGACAGGGGTGGACACCGGGGAGCTGTTTTTT. Translating gives CASSPPTGVDTGELFF.

The J gene is TRBJ2-2, the V gene TRBV29-1; weak D call: TRBD2 (6 bases). V lost 7 bases and J lost 7, with 19 bases in between. Per germline, CDR1 SQVTM and CDR2 ANQGSEA. The CDR3 totals 14 residues. For the CDR3, the DNA is TGCAGCGCGAGCTATAGCGGCCAAGGCGGGGAGCTGTTTTTT. This gives the protein CSASYSGQGGELFF.

The chain has TRBV29-1 and TRBJ1-4; D may be TRBD1 (5 bases). The CDR3 sequence is 14 residues long. V was clipped by 0 bases and J by 5 bases, with 10 bases between them. The V gene's germline CDR1 is SQVTM and CDR2 ANQGSEA. The CDR3 spells CSVEDPGTNEKLFF. The DNA of the CDR3 is TGCAGCGTTGAAGATCCCGGGACCAATGAAAAACTGTTTTTT.

The V call is TRBV7-2, the J call TRBJ2-5; 7 bases agree with TRBD2. The junction had 4 bases not matched to a gene; V was cut back by 1 base and J by 5 bases. Germline values: CDR1 SGHTA, CDR2 FQGNSA. The length of the CDR3 is 14 residues. The CDR3 spells CASSLGGGHETQYF. The DNA of the CDR3 is TGTGCCAGCAGCTTAGGGGGAGGGCACGAGACCCAGTACTTC.

The rearrangement links TRBV2 to TRBJ2-2; D is possibly TRBD1 (6 bases). The CDR3 extends over 14 amino acids. Germline CDR1 and CDR2: SNHLY and FYNNEI. Trimming cost V 7 bases and J 4 bases, with 13 bases left between them. This CDR3 reads CASKNRVFTGELFF. CDR3 coding DNA: TGTGCCAGCAAAAACAGGGTCTTCACCGGGGAGCTGTTTTTT.

The chain joins TRBV20-1 to TRBJ1-3, with unresolved D. Germline CDR1 reads DFQATT; CDR2 reads SNEGSKA (reference sequence). This CDR3 has 14 amino acids. V dropped 5 bases and J dropped 0 bases, with 11 bases sitting between them. CDR3 protein: CSALRGDSGNTIYF. The CDR3 DNA sequence: TGCAGTGCTCTGCGCGGAGACTCTGGAAACACCATATATTTT.

The chain carries TRBV19 and TRBJ2-1; 11 bases agree with TRBD1. Looked up from germline, CDR1 is LNHDA and CDR2 is SQIVND (reference sequence). The CDR3 has 18 residues. Unmatched junction bases numbered 15, after V lost 7 bases and J lost 4 bases. CDR3 sequence: CASTPGQGAPRLYNEQFF. CDR3 sequence (DNA): TGTGCCAGTACCCCCGGACAGGGGGCTCCACGTCTGTACAATGAGCAGTTCTTC.

The rearrangement uses TRBV18 and TRBJ2-7; 8 nucleotides match TRBD1. The germline gives CDR1 KGHSH, CDR2 LQKENI. Trimming at V came to 1 base and at J to 5 bases, leaving 4 bases not matched to a gene. The CDR3 is 14 amino acids. In DNA, the CDR3 is TGTGCCAGCTCACCACACTGGACAGGGAACGAGCAGTACTTC. Protein product: CASSPHWTGNEQYF. Complete variable domain (other parts from reference TRBV18 and TRBJ2-7): NAGVMQNPRHLVRRRGQEARLRCSPMKGHSHVYWYRQLPEEGLKFMVYLQKENIIDESGMPKERFSAEFPKEGPSILRIQQVVRGDSAAYFCASSPHWTGNEQYFGPGTRLTVT.

In its sample, this clonotype was seen once. The gene calls are TRBV6-6 and TRBJ2-1; TRBD2 aligns across 8 bases. CDR3 size: 14 residues. Germline lookup yields CDR1 MNHNY and CDR2 SVGAGI (reference sequence). Losses at the gene ends were 0 bases for V and 10 bases for J; bases not matched to a gene: 5. This CDR3 reads CASSYSSAGGEQFF. The CDR3 coding sequence is TGTGCCAGCAGTTACTCGAGTGCGGGAGGAGAGCAGTTCTTC.

This chain connects TRBV5-1 to TRBJ1-5; D is unresolved. Trimming removed 2 bases at V and 6 bases at J, with 15 bases between. CDR3 length: 15 amino acids. Per the germline V gene, CDR1 is SGHRS and CDR2 is YFSETQ. CDR3: CASSLGLGSSQPQHF. CDR3 sequence (DNA): TGCGCCAGCAGCTTAGGACTTGGATCCTCTCAGCCCCAGCATTTT.